Below, 17 T cell receptor beta chains from the same sample are listed, as sequenced in a study of beta chain features in type 1 diabetes. Expressed TCRB transcripts were sequenced because the entire RNA isolate underwent reverse transcription. This table comes from immunoSEQ multiplex PCR, and its TCRdb copy is limited to in-frame clones, with some not included. The sample has about 360,000 clones, 10% to 15% seen once. What was sequenced was naive CD4+ T cells from blood. The receptor source for this set is a man aged 18 to 30 in good health.

This clone was counted a few times. The V gene is TRBV6-5, the J gene TRBJ1-1; TRBD1 is a possible D gene (6 bases). CDR3 length equals 12 residues. Per the germline V gene, CDR1 is MNHEY and CDR2 is SVGAGI. Trimming pared 7 bases from V and 11 bases from J, leaving 17 bases between. CDR3 DNA sequence: TGTGCCAGCATGAGAGGGGGTGCCGCGGCTTTCTTT. It encodes CASMRGGAAAFF.

The gene calls are TRBV19 and TRBJ2-1; TRBD2 agrees at 12 bases. The CDR3 has 15 amino acids. V was pared by 5 bases and J by 10 bases, with 9 bases of the junction left unmatched. CDR1 and CDR2 from the germline V gene are LNHDA and SQIVND (reference sequence). CDR3 DNA: TGTGCCAGTAGTTATACTAGCGGGGGGCCGCGGGAGCAGTTCTTC. It translates to CASSYTSGGPREQFF.

This rearrangement joins TRBV6-5 to TRBJ2-7; 7 nucleotides agree with TRBD1. In germline, CDR1 is MNHEY, CDR2 SVGAGI. J was trimmed by 4 bases and V by 0 bases; bases with no gene match: 9. The CDR3 covers 16 residues. CDR3 sequence (DNA): TGTGCCAGCAGTTACTCGTCGTCAGGGGGTGGTTACGAGCAGTACTTC. Translating it yields CASSYSSSGGGYEQYF.

V is TRBV25-1 and J is TRBJ1-2, with D hard to call. Germline V gives CDR1 MGHDK, CDR2 SYGVNS. The CDR3 contains 13 residues. V lost 6 bases and J lost 4, with 12 bases in between. This CDR3 reads CASSPRSGYGYTF. CDR3 DNA: TGTGCCAGCAGCCCGCGGTCGGGCTATGGCTACACCTTC.

The chain employs TRBV15 and TRBJ2-5; 8 bases are a match to TRBD2. The germline V gene encodes CDR1 LNHNV and CDR2 YYDKDF (reference sequence). The CDR3 contains 16 residues. V shed 1 base, J shed 4 bases, and the junction held 8 bases outside the gene matches. The CDR3 coding sequence is TGTGCCACCAGCAGAGTTTTGGGGGGACTAGGAGAGACCCAGTACTTC. Its protein is CATSRVLGGLGETQYF.

The chain uses TRBV27 and TRBJ2-5, with TRBD2 identical over 9 bases. The CDR3 sequence is 16 residues long. Germline CDR1 reads MNHEY; CDR2 reads SMNVEV (reference sequence). V was pared by 5 bases and J by 5 bases, with 12 bases of the junction left unmatched. This CDR3 reads CASSNRLSGSVETQYF. CDR3 DNA: TGTGCCAGCAGTAACCGCCTTAGCGGGAGTGTCGAGACCCAGTACTTC.

The sample holds many counts of this clone. The CDR3 reads CAWSVYQNEQFF. CDR3 DNA: TGTGCCTGGAGTGTTTATCAGAATGAGCAGTTCTTC. The chain carries TRBV30 and TRBJ2-1; D uncertain. Germline V gene sequence: CDR1 GTSNPN, CDR2 SVGIG (reference sequence). This CDR3 comprises 12 residues. V dropped 0 bases and J dropped 7 bases, with 7 bases sitting between them.

The CDR3 DNA reads as TGTGCCAGCAGCGACCGTGGGGGGGTTTCGGATACGCAGTATTTT. It specifies CASSDRGGVSDTQYF. The chain links TRBV25-1 to TRBJ2-3; TRBD2 aligns across 7 bases. J lost 6 bases, V lost 6 bases, and 12 bases had no gene match. This CDR3 contains 15 residues. Germline CDR1 MGHDK, CDR2 SYGVNS.

This chain uses TRBV28 with TRBJ1-5, with D possibly TRBD1 on 5 matching bases. Between the trimmed V and J ends, which lost 5 bases and 3 bases, there was a span of 14 bases. Germline V lookup: CDR1 MDHEN, CDR2 SYDVKM. The CDR3 is 15 amino acids. CDR3 nucleotides: TGTGCCAGCAGTGGTGCTGACAGTTACAATCAGCCCCAGCATTTT. Protein product: CASSGADSYNQPQHF. Based on the CDR3 plus reference TRBV28 and TRBJ1-5, the full variable domain is DVKVTQSSRYLVKRTGEKVFLECVQDMDHENMFWYRQDPGLGLRLIYFSYDVKMKEKGDIPEGYSVSREKKERFSLILESASTNQTSMYLCASSGADSYNQPQHFGDGTRLSIL.

This clone was detected only a few times. V and J are TRBV29-1 and TRBJ2-1; TRBD1 agrees at 8 bases. The germline CDR1 and CDR2 sequences are SQVTM and ANQGSEA. The CDR3 length is 15 residues. Trimming removed 3 bases from V and 3 bases from J; junction bases left unmatched: 7. CDR3 sequence reads: CSVEVDRVGYNEQFF. CDR3 nucleotide sequence: TGCAGCGTTGAGGTGGACAGGGTGGGCTACAATGAGCAGTTCTTC.

The genes are TRBV28 and TRBJ1-2, with 8 bases aligning to TRBD1. The ends lost 5 bases at V and 8 bases at J; junction bases unmatched: 13. The CDR3 loop spans 15 amino acids. Per germline, CDR1 MDHEN and CDR2 SYDVKM. The CDR3 sequence: CASSTVRQGAVGYTF. CDR3 nucleotides: TGTGCCAGCAGTACCGTAAGGCAGGGGGCCGTAGGCTACACCTTC.

This clone was counted a few times. The sample has other DNA sequences that encode this CDR3 too. The chain carries TRBV7-3 and TRBJ2-1; tentative D call: TRBD2 (6 bases). This CDR3 has 14 amino acids. CDR1 and CDR2 (germline): SGHTA, FQGTGA. The ends were cut back, 5 bases at V and 3 bases at J, with 11 bases in the middle. The CDR3 nucleotides read TGTGCCAGCAGCCCCGGCGGGGTCTACAATGAGCAGTTCTTC. Translating it yields CASSPGGVYNEQFF.

The chain recombines TRBV5-4 with TRBJ1-3; 9 bases map to TRBD1. This CDR3 is 14 amino acids long. V gave up 2 bases and J gave up 7 bases; unmatched junction bases: 4. Looked up from germline, CDR1 is SGHNT and CDR2 is YYREEE (reference sequence). The CDR3 region is CASSFGDRENTIYF. DNA of the CDR3: TGTGCCAGCAGCTTCGGGGACAGGGAGAACACCATATATTTT. The full variable domain, with the rest looked up from reference TRBV5-4 and TRBJ1-3, is ETGVTQSPTHLIKTRGQQVTLRCSSQSGHNTVSWYQQALGQGPQFIFQYYREEENGRGNFPPRFSGLQFPNYSSELNVNALELDDSALYLCASSFGDRENTIYFGEGSWLTVV.

This clone was seen only a few times. The CDR3 bases are TGTGCCAGCAGCGTAGGCGGCTCAAGAGGAAACACCATATATTTT. Protein: CASSVGGSRGNTIYF. V gene TRBV9 combines with J gene TRBJ1-3; D is unresolved. CDR1 and CDR2 from the germline V gene are SGDLS and YYNGEE. The CDR3 is 15 amino acids. V gave up 0 bases and J gave up 4 bases, with 11 bases separating them.

The chain has TRBV7-9 and TRBJ2-3, with D perhaps TRBD2 (6 bases). Germline V CDR1 and CDR2: SEHNR, FQNEAQ (reference sequence). The CDR3 totals 15 residues. V lost 1 base, J lost 2 bases, and 10 bases lay in between. The CDR3, as DNA: TGTGCCAGCAGCTTAGGGGCTAGCGTCACAGATACGCAGTATTTT. Its protein is CASSLGASVTDTQYF. The whole variable domain, remainder taken from reference TRBV7-9 and TRBJ2-3, is DTGVSQNPRHKITKRGQNVTFRCDPISEHNRLYWYRQTLGQGPEFLTYFQNEAQLEKSRLLSDRFSAERPKGSFSTLEIQRTEQGDSAMYLCASSLGASVTDTQYFGPGTRLTVL.

The V and J genes are TRBV9 and TRBJ2-3, with D maybe TRBD2 (6 bases). V was shortened by 6 bases and J by 3 bases, with 11 bases between the two germline ends. CDR1 is SGDLS and CDR2 is YYNGEE in the germline V gene. The CDR3 length is 13 residues. This CDR3 reads CASMRAGTDTQYF. CDR3 sequence (DNA): TGTGCCAGCATGAGGGCGGGAACAGATACGCAGTATTTT.

This clone was counted a few times. V is TRBV4-3 and J is TRBJ1-1; a possible D gene is TRBD1 (5 bases). Trimming took 8 bases from V and 5 from J, leaving 18 bases between them. The CDR3 totals 14 residues. The germline gives CDR1 LGHNA, CDR2 YSLEER. DNA of the CDR3: TGCGCCAGCGCCAGTGGGGGGGGTGGTACTGAAGCTTTCTTT. Protein product: CASASGGGGTEAFF.